These 5 T cell receptor beta chains share one sample of origin, sequenced in a study of HIV-infected patients and healthy controls. No cell fractionation was done, so the repertoire covers all unsorted peripheral blood T cells. cDNA was made from 400 to 500 ng RNA using alpha and beta constant primers. Separate chain-specific third strand synthesis with multiplexing indices produced the alpha and beta libraries. One entry per CDR3 protein, called by TCRdb with MiXCR from the 5' RACE reads. Counted here are roughly 20,000 distinct CDR3 sequences, approximately 9% occurring once; the ten biggest clones make up 6.5%. Sequenced input: blood. The receptors here all came from an adult in good health.

This clonotype was counted many times. The chain joins TRBV7-9 to TRBJ2-5, with 8 bases aligning to TRBD1. Germline lookup yields CDR1 SEHNR and CDR2 FQNEAQ (reference sequence). Losses at the gene ends were 5 bases for V and 5 bases for J; bases not matched to a gene: 10. This CDR3 comprises 15 residues. CDR3 DNA: TGTGCCAGCAGCGCCCGAGACAGGGGTGAGGAGACCCAGTACTTC. Protein: CASSARDRGEETQYF.

This clonotype is medium-sized (0.01 to 0.1%) by share. The chain has TRBV20-1 and TRBJ2-5; D remains unclear. The CDR3 totals 10 residues. V lost 5 bases and J lost 7, with 8 bases in between. CDR1 and CDR2 from the germline V gene are DFQATT and SNEGSKA (reference sequence). CDR3 amino acids: CSAARWTQYF. CDR3 nucleotides: TGCAGTGCTGCGAGATGGACCCAGTACTTC.

This clonotype is medium-sized (0.01 to 0.1%) in the sample. The rearrangement joins TRBV4-2 to TRBJ2-7; TRBD2 matches at 10 bases. The germline gives CDR1 LGHNA, CDR2 YNFKEQ. The CDR3 length is 15 residues. V lost 1 base and J lost 4; bases outside the gene matches: 4. The CDR3 DNA follows: TGTGCCAGCAGCCAAGGGACTAGCGGAATTTACGAGCAGTACTTC. It translates to CASSQGTSGIYEQYF.

Relative to its sample, this clonotype is medium-sized. The genes are TRBV4-1 and TRBJ2-5; D might be TRBD1 or TRBD2, each matching 5 bases. The V end lost 1 base, the J end lost 0 bases, and 9 bases lay between the germline ends. CDR1 MGHRA and CDR2 YSYEKL come from the germline V gene. This CDR3 is built from 15 residues. The CDR3: CASSQGWGYQETQYF. Here the CDR3 DNA reads TGCGCCAGCAGCCAAGGCTGGGGGTACCAAGAGACCCAGTACTTC.

This clonotype was seen ten or more times. The chain recombines TRBV12-3 or TRBV12-4 with TRBJ2-2, with D perhaps given as TRBD1 or TRBD2 (5 bases each). V was shortened by 7 bases and J by 1 base, with 16 bases between the two germline ends. There are 16 residues in the CDR3. The CDR3: CASKRPGPRNTGELFF. In DNA, the CDR3 is TGTGCCAGCAAGCGACCGGGACCTAGGAACACCGGGGAGCTGTTTTTT.